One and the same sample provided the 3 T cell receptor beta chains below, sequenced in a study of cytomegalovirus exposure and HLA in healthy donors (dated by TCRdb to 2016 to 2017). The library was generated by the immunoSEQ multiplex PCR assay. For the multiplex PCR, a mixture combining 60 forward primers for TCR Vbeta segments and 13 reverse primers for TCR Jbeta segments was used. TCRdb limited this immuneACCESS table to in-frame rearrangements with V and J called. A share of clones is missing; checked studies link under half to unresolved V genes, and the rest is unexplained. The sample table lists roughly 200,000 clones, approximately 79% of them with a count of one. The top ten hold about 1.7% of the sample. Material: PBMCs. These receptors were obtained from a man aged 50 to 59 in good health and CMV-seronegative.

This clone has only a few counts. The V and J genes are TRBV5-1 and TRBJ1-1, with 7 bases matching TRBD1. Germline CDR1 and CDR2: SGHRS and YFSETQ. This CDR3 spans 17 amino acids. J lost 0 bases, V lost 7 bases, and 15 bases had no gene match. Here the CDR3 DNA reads TGCGCCAGCCTCAGAGGGGGCCAATTAGTGATGAACACTGAAGCTTTCTTT. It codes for CASLRGGQLVMNTEAFF. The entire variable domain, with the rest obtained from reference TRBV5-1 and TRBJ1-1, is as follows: KAGVTQTPRYLIKTRGQQVTLSCSPISGHRSVSWYQQTPGQGLQFLFEYFSETQRNKGNFPGRFSGRQFSNSRSEMNVSTLELGDSALYLCASLRGGQLVMNTEAFFGQGTRLTVV.

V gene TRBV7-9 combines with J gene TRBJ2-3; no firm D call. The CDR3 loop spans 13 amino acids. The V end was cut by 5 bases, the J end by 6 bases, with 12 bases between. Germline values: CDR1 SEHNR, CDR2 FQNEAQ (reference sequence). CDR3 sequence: CASSTMKPDTQYF. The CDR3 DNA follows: TGTGCCAGCAGCACGATGAAGCCGGATACGCAGTATTTT.

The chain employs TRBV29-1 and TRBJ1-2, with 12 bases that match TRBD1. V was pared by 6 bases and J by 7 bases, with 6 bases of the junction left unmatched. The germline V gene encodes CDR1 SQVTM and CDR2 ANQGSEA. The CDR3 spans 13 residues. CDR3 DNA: TGCAGCGTACCGGGACAGGGGGCTGGTGGCTACACCTTC. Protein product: CSVPGQGAGGYTF.